The clone carrying this T cell receptor (beta chain) was seen at least ten times. The record originates from a study of T cell repertoires in cytomegalovirus infection. TCRdb recomputed calls from the reads with MiXCR, one row per CDR3 protein. The sample contains 110,000 to 150,000 distinct CDR3 sequences, 6.5% of which appear only once. V was shortened by 5 bases and J by 4 bases, with 17 bases between the two germline ends. There are 16 residues in the CDR3. In germline, CDR1 is SGHTA, CDR2 FQGNSA. The sample comprised PBMCs. The rearrangement joins TRBV7-2 to TRBJ1-4; the D gene is possibly TRBD1 (6 bases). This receptor was identified in a human donor in good health (CMV status not recorded). Some clones in this sample may be carry-over from other donors' samples. CDR3 DNA sequence: TGTGCCAGCAGCGTCCTCCGGGGGGGCTATAATGAAAAACTGTTTTTT. The encoded protein is CASSVLRGGYNEKLFF.